Sequencing of this TCR beta chain was carried out in a study of graft-versus-host responses after intestinal transplantation. Study as a whole: Recipients had multivisceral, liver-intestinal, or isolated intestinal transplants. Anti-thymocyte globulin was used for induction in all recipients, who then took tacrolimus and steroids for roughly three years. Study-wide results and caveats: Present in recipient marrow, GvH clones included some that appeared first in ileum or blood.

This clone showed up just once. Its antigen remains unidentified. Clones were read by immunoSEQ multiplex PCR, and TCRdb kept only the in-frame ones, dropping some. The table includes about 98,000 clones, roughly four fifths detected once. The CDR3 totals 16 residues. This chain connects TRBV21-1 to TRBJ2-6; the DNA was not used to check the table's D call, TRBD1. TRBV21-1 is designated a pseudogene. This material consisted of unstimulated CD8+ T cells sorted from spleen or lymph node cells, taken before intestinal transplant. The TCR comes from a human donor who received an intestinal transplant. The CDR3 DNA reads as TGTGCCAGCAGCTTCGACAGGAACTCTGGGGCCAACGTCCTGACTTTC. Its translation: CASSFDRNSGANVLTF.